This T cell receptor beta chain was recovered during a study of cytomegalovirus exposure and HLA in healthy donors. Study information: The 95 to 150 validation repertoires were produced on the same platform as the approximately 620 repertoires of the first cohort. This was reported in a later analysis.

Assay: immunoSEQ multiplex PCR; the TCRdb copy retains only in-frame clones and omits some. The profile shows 150,000 to 200,000 clones, 75% to 90% of them singletons. This clone was recorded only once. The antigen is undetermined. Points from the study as a whole: Both high specificity and high sensitivity reportedly marked the classifier's diagnosis of cytomegalovirus status. According to a subsequent analysis, TCR clusters identified in the first cohort showed a tendency to co-occur across the approximately 120 validation repertoires. The study designated 150 to 200 TCR beta chains cytomegalovirus-associated.

Germline assignment: CDR1 SGHVS and CDR2 FQNEAQ. The CDR3 totals 12 residues. The V end lost 1 base, the J end lost 2 bases, and 3 bases lay between the germline ends. The chain links TRBV7-8 to TRBJ2-7; D is unresolved. Sequences were obtained from PBMCs. The clonotype was recovered from a man aged 18-30 years in good health and CMV-seropositive. As DNA, the CDR3 is TGTGCCAGCAGCTTAGTAGCCTACGAGCAGTACTTC. Translated: CASSLVAYEQYF.